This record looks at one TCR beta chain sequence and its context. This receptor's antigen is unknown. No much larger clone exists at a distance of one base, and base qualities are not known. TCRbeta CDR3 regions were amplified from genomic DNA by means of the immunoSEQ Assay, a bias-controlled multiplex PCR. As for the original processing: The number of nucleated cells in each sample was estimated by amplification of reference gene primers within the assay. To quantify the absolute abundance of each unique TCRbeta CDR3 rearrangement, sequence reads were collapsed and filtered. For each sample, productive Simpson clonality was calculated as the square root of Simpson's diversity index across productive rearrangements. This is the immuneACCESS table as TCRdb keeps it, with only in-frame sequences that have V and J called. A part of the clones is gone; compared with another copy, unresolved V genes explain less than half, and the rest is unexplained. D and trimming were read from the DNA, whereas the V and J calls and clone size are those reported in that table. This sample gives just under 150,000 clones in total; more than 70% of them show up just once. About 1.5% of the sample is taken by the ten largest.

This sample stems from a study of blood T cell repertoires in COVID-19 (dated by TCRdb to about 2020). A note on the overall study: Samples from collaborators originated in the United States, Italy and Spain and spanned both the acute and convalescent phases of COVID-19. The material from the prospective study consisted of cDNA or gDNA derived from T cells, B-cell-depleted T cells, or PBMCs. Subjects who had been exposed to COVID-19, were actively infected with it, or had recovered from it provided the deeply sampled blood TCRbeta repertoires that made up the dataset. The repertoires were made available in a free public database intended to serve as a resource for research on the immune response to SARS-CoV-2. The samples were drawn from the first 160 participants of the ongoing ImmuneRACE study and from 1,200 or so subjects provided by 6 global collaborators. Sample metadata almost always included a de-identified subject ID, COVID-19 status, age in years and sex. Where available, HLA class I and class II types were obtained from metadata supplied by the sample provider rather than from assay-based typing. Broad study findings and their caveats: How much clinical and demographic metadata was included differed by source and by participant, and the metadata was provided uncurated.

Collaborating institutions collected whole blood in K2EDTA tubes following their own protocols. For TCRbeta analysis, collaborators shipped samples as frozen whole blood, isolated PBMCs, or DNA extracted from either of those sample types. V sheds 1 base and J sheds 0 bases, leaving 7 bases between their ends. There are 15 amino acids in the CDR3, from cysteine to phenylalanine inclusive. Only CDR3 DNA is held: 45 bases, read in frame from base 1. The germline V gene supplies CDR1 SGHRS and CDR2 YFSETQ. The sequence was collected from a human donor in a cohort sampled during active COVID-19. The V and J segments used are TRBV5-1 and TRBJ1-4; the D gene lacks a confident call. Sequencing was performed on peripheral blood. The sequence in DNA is TGCGCCAGCAGCTTGCAGGTTGCAACTAATGAAAAACTGTTTTTT. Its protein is CASSLQVATNEKLFF.